The T cell receptor (beta chain) under discussion was sequenced for a study of blood T cell repertoires in COVID-19. The method was immunoSEQ multiplex PCR; TCRdb's version includes in-frame clones alone and lacks a portion of them. Of more than 400,000 clones listed, about nine tenths were seen once; the top ten hold around 0.7%. Germline V gene lookup returns CDR1 SGHKS and CDR2 YYEKEE (reference sequence). The CDR3 is made up of 15 amino acids. V dropped 3 bases and J dropped 5; count of bases not matched to a gene: 8. The sample was PBMCs or T cells enriched from blood (not recorded which). The clonotype originates from a woman between 18 and 29 years old who had recovered from COVID-19. The chain links TRBV5-5 to TRBJ1-2, with 9 nucleotides matching TRBD1. In DNA form, the CDR3 reads TGTGCCAGCAGCTCCTTACAGGGGGCTGATTATGGCTACACCTTC. Translation: CASSSLQGADYGYTF.